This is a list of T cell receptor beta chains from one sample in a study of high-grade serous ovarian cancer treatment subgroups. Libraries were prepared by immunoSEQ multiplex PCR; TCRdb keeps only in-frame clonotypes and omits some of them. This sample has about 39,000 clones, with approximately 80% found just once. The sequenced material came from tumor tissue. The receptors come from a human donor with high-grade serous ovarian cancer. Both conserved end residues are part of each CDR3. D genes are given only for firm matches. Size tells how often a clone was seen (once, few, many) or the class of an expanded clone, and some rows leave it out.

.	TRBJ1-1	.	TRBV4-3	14	TGCGCCAGCAGCCCTTCCCAAGGCGGGGGGCATGCTTTCTTT	CASSPSQGGGHAFF
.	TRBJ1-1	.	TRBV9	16	TGTACCAGCAGCTACACCCCCCAGGGCTCGGGAACTGAAGCTTTCTTT	CTSSYTPQGSGTEAFF
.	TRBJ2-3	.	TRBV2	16	TGTGCCAGCAGTGAGCTTAACCGACCCAAAGGAGATACGCAGTATTTT	CASSELNRPKGDTQYF
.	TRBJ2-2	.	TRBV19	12	TGTGCCAGCCGACAGGACCCCGGGGAGCTGTTTTTT	CASRQDPGELFF
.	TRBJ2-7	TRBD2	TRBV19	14	TGTGCCAGTAGGACTAGCGGGAGAACCTACGAGCAGTACTTC	CASRTSGRTYEQYF
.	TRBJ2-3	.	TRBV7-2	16	TGTGCCAGCAGCTTATGGGGTAGGGTAACCCCAGATACGCAGTATTTT	CASSLWGRVTPDTQYF
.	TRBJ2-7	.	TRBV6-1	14	TGTGCCAGCATTTCCGGGGGGACACTACTTGGGCAGTACTTC	CASISGGTLLGQYF
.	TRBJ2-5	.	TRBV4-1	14	TGCGCCAGCAGCCAAGCGAGAGGGCGGGAGACCCAGTACTTC	CASSQARGRETQYF
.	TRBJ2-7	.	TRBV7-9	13	TGTGCCAGCAGCTTAAACCCCTCCTACGAGCAGTACTTC	CASSLNPSYEQYF
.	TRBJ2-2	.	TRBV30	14	TGTGCCTGGAGATTGGGCCGAAACACCGGGGAGCTGTTTTTT	CAWRLGRNTGELFF
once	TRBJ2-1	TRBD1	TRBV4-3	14	TGCGCCAGCAGCCATCGACAGGGACACAATGAGCAGTTCTTC	CASSHRQGHNEQFF
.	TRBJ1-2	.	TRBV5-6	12	TGTGCCAGCAGCCAGGACAGCTATGGCTACACCTTC	CASSQDSYGYTF
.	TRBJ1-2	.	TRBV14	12	TGTGCCAGCAGCCAAGGGGGTGGGGGCTACACCTTC	CASSQGGGGYTF
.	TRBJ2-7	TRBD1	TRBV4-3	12	TGCGCCAGCAGCCTCGACAGGGGCGGGCAGTACTTC	CASSLDRGGQYF
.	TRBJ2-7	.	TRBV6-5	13	TGTGCCAGCTCCCCTGGTCACGCCTACGAGCAGTACTTC	CASSPGHAYEQYF
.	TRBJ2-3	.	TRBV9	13	TGTGCCAGCAGCCCCCCCGGGCCAGATACGCAGTATTTT	CASSPPGPDTQYF
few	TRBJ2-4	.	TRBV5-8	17	TGTGCCAGCGGAATCTTAGGGCGGGGTTGGGCCAAAAACATTCAGTACTTC	CASGILGRGWAKNIQYF
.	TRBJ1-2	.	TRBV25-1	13	TGTGCCAGCAGGGCCGAGGCGTCGGATGGCTACACCTTC	CASRAEASDGYTF
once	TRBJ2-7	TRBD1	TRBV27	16	TGTGCCAGCAGTATCCACAGGGGGCCAAACGTACGCGAGCAGTACTTC	CASSIHRGPNVREQYF
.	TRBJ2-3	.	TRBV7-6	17	TGTGCCAGCAGCGGACTCACGGGGGGCAGCCAAACTGATACGCAGTATTTT	CASSGLTGGSQTDTQYF
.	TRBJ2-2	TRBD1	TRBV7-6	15	TGTGCCAGCAGATTGACAGGGTCGGTCACCGGGGAGCTGTTTTTT	CASRLTGSVTGELFF
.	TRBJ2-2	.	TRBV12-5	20	TGTGCTAGTGGTTTCCACCGGGGACACCCTGCCGGGCTGGGTCCCGGGGAGCTGTTTTTT	CASGFHRGHPAGLGPGELFF
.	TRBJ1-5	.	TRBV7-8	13	TGTGCCAGCAGGTCGGGTCCAAATCAGCCCCAGCATTTT	CASRSGPNQPQHF